Listed below are T cell receptor beta chains from one sample, sequenced in a study of T cell repertoires in Merkel cell carcinoma. Clones were read by immunoSEQ multiplex PCR, and TCRdb kept only the in-frame ones, dropping some. This sample carries 13,000 to 15,000 clones, around 74% of them seen once, and the ten largest clones take roughly 17%. Sequencing used tumor tissue. The receptors here all came from an adult with Merkel cell carcinoma. The CDR3 runs from the conserved cysteine through the conserved F or W. The order of the fields is V gene, J gene, D gene, clone size, CDR3 protein, CDR3 DNA. The D gene is left open where the match is weak. Where a row states a size, it is once, few, many or the class of an expanded clone; other rows omit it.

TRBV13	TRBJ1-6	TRBD1	few	CASSTTGVGSPLHF	TGTGCCAGCAGCACTACAGGGGTTGGGTCACCCCTCCACTTT
TRBV28	TRBJ1-2	NA	NA	CASSLQPGTRGYGYTF	TGTGCCAGCAGTTTACAACCCGGGACAAGAGGTTATGGCTACACCTTC
TRBV6-5	TRBJ1-1	TRBD1	NA	CASSQTGGLRAFF	TGTGCCAGCAGTCAAACAGGGGGCTTAAGAGCTTTCTTT
TRBV7-2	TRBJ2-7	NA	NA	CASSSFPGQAGQYF	TGTGCCAGCAGCTCCTTCCCGGGCCAAGCGGGGCAGTACTTC
TRBV3-1/TRBV3-2	TRBJ1-1	NA	NA	CASSKGGGWMNTEAFF	TGTGCCAGCTCTAAAGGGGGGGGCTGGATGAACACTGAAGCTTTCTTT
TRBV6-5	TRBJ2-6	NA	NA	CASSDLFYGANVLTF	TGTGCCAGCTCCGACCTTTTTTATGGGGCCAACGTCCTGACTTTC
TRBV27	TRBJ2-1	TRBD2	few	CASSPPRGEPSYNEQFF	TGTGCCAGCAGTCCACCCCGGGGGGAGCCCTCCTACAATGAGCAGTTCTTC
TRBV7-9	TRBJ2-7	NA	NA	CASSKGSEQYF	TGTGCCAGCAGCAAAGGCTCCGAGCAGTACTTC
TRBV7-2	TRBJ2-7	NA	NA	CASSPGTGRVPYEQYF	TGTGCCAGCAGCCCAGGAACAGGGAGAGTCCCCTACGAGCAGTACTTC
TRBV5-6	TRBJ2-1	NA	NA	CASSLGYYNEQFF	TGTGCCAGCAGCTTAGGCTACTACAATGAGCAGTTCTTC
TRBV9	TRBJ1-3	TRBD1	few	CASSPLPGGAGNTIYF	TGTGCCAGCAGCCCCCTTCCAGGGGGTGCCGGAAACACCATATATTTT
TRBV24-1	TRBJ2-3	NA	NA	CATSEIPRDASTDTQYF	TGTGCCACCAGTGAGATCCCCCGGGACGCGAGCACAGATACGCAGTATTTT
TRBV5-5	TRBJ1-4	NA	NA	CASSPRTEQATNEKLFF	TGTGCCAGCAGCCCTAGGACAGAGCAGGCAACTAATGAAAAACTGTTTTTT
TRBV5-6	TRBJ2-2	NA	NA	CASTLSLLGGELFF	TGTGCCAGCACCTTATCCCTCCTGGGCGGGGAGCTGTTTTTT
TRBV10-3	TRBJ1-1	NA	few	CAISEDRVYTEAFF	TGTGCCATCAGTGAGGATAGGGTATACACTGAAGCTTTCTTT
TRBV11-3	TRBJ1-1	NA	NA	CASSLGQGRNTEAFF	TGTGCCAGCAGCTTAGGGCAGGGCAGGAACACTGAAGCTTTCTTT
TRBV28	TRBJ1-5	NA	NA	CASSEAQQPQHF	TGTGCCAGCAGTGAAGCCCAGCAGCCCCAGCATTTT
TRBV7-2	TRBJ2-5	TRBD2	NA	CASSLGPGLEETQYF	TGTGCCAGCAGCTTAGGCCCGGGACTAGAGGAGACCCAGTACTTC
TRBV3-1/TRBV3-2	TRBJ2-3	NA	NA	CASSQPGGQDTQYF	TGTGCCAGCAGCCAACCCGGGGGCCAAGATACGCAGTATTTT
TRBV7-9	TRBJ2-5	NA	NA	CASSSSSRDQYF	TGTGCCAGCAGCTCCTCGTCGCGGGACCAGTACTTC
TRBV5-8	TRBJ1-1	NA	NA	CASSLNPGNTEAFF	TGTGCCAGCAGCTTGAATCCCGGGAACACTGAAGCTTTCTTT
TRBV7-3	TRBJ1-1	NA	medium-sized	CASSLSPGATEAFF	TGTGCCAGCAGCTTAAGCCCAGGGGCCACTGAAGCTTTCTTT
TRBV6-5	TRBJ2-7	TRBD1	NA	CASRETGATLRQYF	TGTGCCAGCAGGGAGACAGGGGCGACTCTCCGGCAGTACTTC
TRBV28	TRBJ1-5	NA	NA	CATSTDWGNQPQHF	TGTGCCACCTCCACAGATTGGGGCAATCAGCCCCAGCATTTT
TRBV6-5	TRBJ1-6	NA	NA	CASSPGGVILHF	TGTGCCAGCAGCCCCGGGGGGGTCATCCTCCACTTT
TRBV20-1	TRBJ2-5	NA	NA	CSASSGTTGETQYF	TGCAGTGCTAGTTCCGGCACCACCGGGGAGACCCAGTACTTC
TRBV6-1	TRBJ1-5	NA	few	CASSDVKVNQPQHF	TGTGCCAGCAGTGATGTAAAGGTGAATCAGCCCCAGCATTTT
TRBV4-1	TRBJ1-5	NA	NA	CASSQEGAGQPQHF	TGCGCCAGCAGCCAAGAGGGGGCAGGTCAGCCCCAGCATTTT
TRBV19	TRBJ2-1	NA	NA	CASSSRAALYNEQFF	TGTGCCAGTAGTAGCAGGGCGGCCCTTTACAATGAGCAGTTCTTC
TRBV7-2	TRBJ2-5	TRBD1	NA	CASSSGTGYFGETQYF	TGTGCCAGCAGCTCAGGGACAGGGTATTTCGGAGAGACCCAGTACTTC
TRBV2	TRBJ2-3	TRBD2	NA	CASSGSSKAGADTQYF	TGTGCCAGCAGTGGGAGTTCAAAGGCGGGAGCAGATACGCAGTATTTT
TRBV6-1	TRBJ2-7	TRBD2	few	CASSGSGGGLSYEQYF	TGTGCCAGCAGTGGTAGCGGCGGGGGGCTTTCCTACGAGCAGTACTTC
TRBV20-1	TRBJ2-5	NA	NA	CSASRVGGLETQYF	TGCAGTGCTAGTAGAGTGGGGGGCCTCGAGACCCAGTACTTC
TRBV4-1	TRBJ1-6	TRBD1	NA	CASSPSTGSGSPLHF	TGCGCCAGCAGCCCTTCGACAGGGAGTGGCTCACCCCTCCACTTT
TRBV6-6	TRBJ2-3	TRBD1	NA	CASSATGGVGTDTQYF	TGTGCCAGCAGTGCGACAGGGGGAGTCGGCACAGATACGCAGTATTTT
TRBV6-5	TRBJ1-1	NA	few	CASSPGPPGAFF	TGTGCCAGCAGTCCCGGGCCGCCCGGAGCTTTCTTT
TRBV7-2	TRBJ1-4	NA	NA	CASSNGFGGEKLFF	TGTGCCAGCAGCAACGGTTTCGGTGGAGAAAAACTGTTTTTT
TRBV5-1	TRBJ2-7	NA	NA	CASSSAPGQTYEQYF	TGCGCCAGCAGCTCGGCTCCGGGACAAACCTACGAGCAGTACTTC
TRBV28	TRBJ2-7	TRBD1	NA	CASATQGASDYEQYF	TGTGCCAGCGCTACTCAGGGGGCCTCAGACTACGAGCAGTACTTC
TRBV15	TRBJ2-1	TRBD2	few	CATSSSGGLHNEQFF	TGTGCCACCAGCAGTAGCGGGGGGCTCCACAATGAGCAGTTCTTC
TRBV10-3	TRBJ1-4	TRBD1	NA	CAISESQGVPFEKLFF	TGTGCCATCAGTGAGTCACAGGGGGTGCCTTTTGAAAAACTGTTTTTT